Each of the 24 T cell receptor beta chains below was sequenced from the same sample in a study of cytomegalovirus exposure and HLA in healthy donors. Vbeta (60) and Jbeta (13) primers were used in the PCR. The data were produced by immunoSEQ multiplex PCR, yet TCRdb's version contains in-frame clones alone and is incomplete. The top ten clones hold roughly 1.4% of a sample with approximately 160,000 clones, around 68% of them seen once. The source material was PBMCs. Receptors originate from a man over 45 in good health and CMV-seronegative.

This clone was found a few times. The chain couples TRBV27 to TRBJ1-5, with D perhaps TRBD1 (6 bases). Trimming removed 2 bases at V and 6 bases at J, with 8 bases between. This CDR3 region has 13 residues. CDR1 MNHEY and CDR2 SMNVEV come from the germline V gene (reference sequence). The CDR3 protein is CASSLDRSQPQHF. CDR3 DNA sequence: TGTGCCAGCAGTTTAGACAGGTCTCAGCCCCAGCATTTT.

CDR3: CASSLLAQSYEQYF. For the CDR3, the DNA is TGTGCCAGCAGCTTACTAGCCCAGTCCTACGAGCAGTACTTC. This rearrangement joins TRBV7-2 to TRBJ2-7; D is perhaps TRBD2 (5 bases). CDR3 size: 14 residues. Germline-derived CDR1 and CDR2 are SGHTA and FQGNSA. The V end was cut by 2 bases, the J end by 1 base, with 9 bases between.

This clone was seen at least ten times. The chain recombines TRBV6-5 with TRBJ1-3; D is perhaps TRBD1 (5 bases). The CDR3 loop spans 15 amino acids. The V gene's germline CDR1 is MNHEY and CDR2 SVGAGI. The germline V and J ends were trimmed by 8 bases and 2 bases, with 16 bases remaining between them. The CDR3 here is CASLTPTGAGNTIYF. CDR3 sequence (DNA): TGTGCCAGCTTGACTCCAACAGGAGCTGGAAACACCATATATTTT.

This clone was seen only once. The V gene is TRBV10-3, the J gene TRBJ1-2, with 8 bases lining up with TRBD1. Germline CDR1 reads ENHRY; CDR2 reads SYGVKD. V trimming: 3 bases; J trimming: 8 bases; junction bases outside the gene matches: 8. The CDR3 loop spans 14 amino acids. DNA for the CDR3: TGTGCCATCAGTGACAGGGGGCAGGAGCGGGGCTACACCTTC. Encoded protein: CAISDRGQERGYTF.

V gene TRBV2 combines with J gene TRBJ1-5; D is uncertain. Trimming removed 3 bases at V and 4 bases at J, with 13 bases between. The CDR3 consists of 15 residues. Per the germline V gene, CDR1 is SNHLY and CDR2 is FYNNEI. CDR3 protein: CASSEGQVGNQPQHF. The CDR3 DNA follows: TGTGCCAGCAGTGAGGGTCAGGTTGGGAATCAGCCCCAGCATTTT.

The gene calls are TRBV28 and TRBJ1-2; no reliable D call. V shed 3 bases and J shed 4 bases, with 9 bases lying between them. CDR3 size: 13 residues. Germline V gene sequence: CDR1 MDHEN, CDR2 SYDVKM. DNA of the CDR3: TGTGCCAGCAGTTTGGCCGGGATCTATGGCTACACCTTC. Translation: CASSLAGIYGYTF.

This chain joins TRBV28 and TRBJ1-5; D is unresolved. V was shortened by 6 bases and J by 4 bases, with 4 bases between the two germline ends. This CDR3 has 11 amino acids. CDR1 is MDHEN, CDR2 SYDVKM, per germline. The CDR3 DNA sequence: TGTGCCAGCAGCATTAATCAGCCCCAGCATTTT. Protein: CASSINQPQHF. The variable domain in full, completed from reference TRBV28 and TRBJ1-5, reads DVKVTQSSRYLVKRTGEKVFLECVQDMDHENMFWYRQDPGLGLRLIYFSYDVKMKEKGDIPEGYSVSREKKERFSLILESASTNQTSMYLCASSINQPQHFGDGTRLSIL.

V and J are TRBV5-6 and TRBJ1-1, with TRBD1 as a possible D gene (5 bases). Trimming cost V 0 bases and J 1 base, with 7 bases left between them. Germline V gene lookup returns CDR1 SGHDT and CDR2 YYEEEE. The CDR3 length is 14 residues. Here the CDR3 DNA reads TGTGCCAGCAGCTTGGGGGGCGGGAACACTGAAGCTTTCTTT. Its translation is CASSLGGGNTEAFF. The full variable domain, completed using reference TRBV5-6 and TRBJ1-1, is DAGVTQSPTHLIKTRGQQVTLRCSPKSGHDTVSWYQQALGQGPQFIFQYYEEEERQRGNFPDRFSGHQFPNYSSELNVNALLLGDSALYLCASSLGGGNTEAFFGQGTRLTVV.

This clone showed up just a few times. V usage is TRBV5-1 and J usage is TRBJ1-6; possible D gene TRBD1, 5 bases. In germline, CDR1 is SGHRS, CDR2 YFSETQ. The CDR3 contains 16 residues. V gave up 3 bases and J gave up 6 bases, with 16 bases separating them. The CDR3 loop reads CASSSQGRAGNSPLHF. CDR3 bases: TGCGCCAGCAGCTCCCAGGGAAGAGCTGGTAATTCACCCCTCCACTTT.

The chain uses TRBV6-5 and TRBJ2-5, with D perhaps matching TRBD2 (6 bases). The end of the DNA fits TRBJ2-7 better, so the J call may be wrong. CDR3 length: 15 amino acids. Germline lookup yields CDR1 MNHEY and CDR2 SVGAGI. Written as DNA, the CDR3 is TGTGCCAGCAGTTACTCGCGGGGACCCACCTACGAGCAGTACTTC. Translated: CASSYSRGPTYEQYF.

This sequence joins TRBV6-5 and TRBJ1-2, with D unclear. Trimming removed 10 bases from V and 4 bases from J, with 10 bases in between. CDR1 is MNHEY and CDR2 is SVGAGI in the germline V gene. CDR3 length: 11 amino acids. The CDR3 loop is CAIATPYGYTF. In DNA form, the CDR3 reads TGTGCCATCGCCACACCCTATGGCTACACCTTC.

This rearrangement joins TRBV5-6 to TRBJ2-1; 9 bases fit TRBD2. J gave up 9 bases and V 4 bases, and 2 bases lay outside the gene matches. The germline V gene has CDR1 SGHDT and CDR2 YYEEEE. The CDR3 runs 12 residues. In DNA form, the CDR3 reads TGTGCCAGCAGCCCGCGGGGGGGTGAGCAGTTCTTC. Protein sequence: CASSPRGGEQFF.

This chain connects TRBV7-3 to TRBJ2-2, with D perhaps matching TRBD2 (5 bases). Between the trimmed V and J ends, which lost 0 bases and 4 bases, there was a span of 6 bases. CDR3 size: 14 residues. Looked up from germline, CDR1 is SGHTA and CDR2 is FQGTGA. CDR3 in amino acids: CASSLTGSTGELFF. CDR3 coding DNA: TGTGCCAGCAGCTTAACAGGGAGCACCGGGGAGCTGTTTTTT.

This clone was seen only once. The rearrangement uses TRBV18 and TRBJ2-3; the match to TRBD2 covers 9 bases. Germline lookup yields CDR1 KGHSH and CDR2 LQKENI. The CDR3 consists of 15 residues. The J segment lost 6 bases and the V segment lost 3 bases, leaving 7 bases of the junction unmatched. The CDR3 DNA reads as TGTGCCAGCTCACCGAGGCGGGGGGGCCAGGATACGCAGTATTTT. This translates into CASSPRRGGQDTQYF.

The CDR3 DNA is TGTGCCAGCAGCTTGGTGGGACATCAAGCCAATTCACCCCTCCACTTT. It codes for CASSLVGHQANSPLHF. The chain couples TRBV7-6 to TRBJ1-6; tentatively, D is TRBD1 (6 bases). The CDR3 consists of 16 residues. V was clipped by 3 bases and J by 7 bases, with 16 bases between them. In germline, CDR1 is SGHVS, CDR2 FNYEAQ.

The J gene is TRBJ1-2, the V gene TRBV4-1; D not resolved. Germline values: CDR1 MGHRA, CDR2 YSYEKL. CDR3 length: 14 amino acids. The V gene lost 0 bases and the J gene lost 1 base, with 6 bases spanning the gap. CDR3 in amino acids: CASSQEPGNYGYTF. DNA for the CDR3: TGCGCCAGCAGCCAAGAGCCGGGTAACTATGGCTACACCTTC.

The chain combines TRBV28 with TRBJ2-3, with TRBD1 matching 9 bases. V was clipped by 8 bases and J by 0 bases; unmatched bases: 6. This CDR3 comprises 15 residues. CDR1 and CDR2 from the germline V gene are MDHEN and SYDVKM. CDR3 DNA: TGTGCCAGCCTTACAGGGGGCTCTAGCACAGATACGCAGTATTTT. Translated: CASLTGGSSTDTQYF.

This clone appeared once. CDR3 loop: CASSQGLAGFNEQFF. The DNA of the CDR3 is TGCGCCAGCAGCCAAGGCCTAGCGGGGTTCAATGAGCAGTTCTTC. This chain connects TRBV4-1 to TRBJ2-1; TRBD2 agrees at 9 bases. Germline CDR1 reads MGHRA; CDR2 reads YSYEKL. The CDR3 spans 15 residues. J lost 6 bases, V lost 1 base, and 4 bases had no gene match.

J is TRBJ1-6 and V is TRBV5-1; possibly TRBD1 for D (5 bases). The V end lost 0 bases, the J end lost 1 base, and 8 bases lay between the germline ends. This CDR3 has 16 residues. Germline assignment: CDR1 SGHRS and CDR2 YFSETQ. CDR3 region: CASSLAGESYNSPLHF. The DNA of the CDR3 is TGCGCCAGCAGCTTGGCGGGGGAGTCCTATAATTCACCCCTCCACTTT. Full variable domain (outside the CDR3, taken from reference TRBV5-1 and TRBJ1-6): KAGVTQTPRYLIKTRGQQVTLSCSPISGHRSVSWYQQTPGQGLQFLFEYFSETQRNKGNFPGRFSGRQFSNSRSEMNVSTLELGDSALYLCASSLAGESYNSPLHFGNGTRLTVT.

The chain is built from TRBV6-1 and TRBJ1-1, with 10 bases that match TRBD1. The CDR3 is made up of 14 amino acids. CDR1 and CDR2 (germline): MNHNS, SASEGT. The J segment lost 7 bases and the V segment lost 5 bases, leaving 7 bases of the junction unmatched. The CDR3 loop is CASSQPGTGVEAFF. The CDR3 region has the DNA TGTGCCAGCAGTCAACCCGGGACAGGGGTTGAAGCTTTCTTT.

The CDR3 loop is CASSQQGARYEQYF. Here the CDR3 DNA reads TGTGCCAGCAGTCAACAGGGGGCTAGGTACGAGCAGTACTTC. The chain is built from TRBV6-5 and TRBJ2-5; 9 bases line up with TRBD1. The J call may be wrong; the DNA end is better matched by TRBJ2-7. The germline V gene encodes CDR1 MNHEY and CDR2 SVGAGI. This CDR3 region has 14 residues.

The rearrangement links TRBV6-5 to TRBJ1-1; no definite D call. Trimming cost V 0 bases and J 10 bases, with 21 bases left between them. The CDR3 extends over 16 amino acids. In germline, CDR1 is MNHEY, CDR2 SVGAGI. The chain's CDR3 is CASSYSRAIPPAVAFF. The DNA of the CDR3 is TGTGCCAGCAGTTACTCGAGGGCGATACCTCCGGCTGTAGCTTTCTTT.

The CDR3 sequence is CASSSGTGLAKNIQYF. The CDR3 DNA sequence: TGTGCCAGCAGTTCCGGGACAGGGCTAGCCAAAAACATTCAGTACTTC. The chain is built from TRBV6-5 and TRBJ2-4; TRBD1 matches 9 bases. The J segment lost 0 bases and the V segment lost 4 bases, leaving 4 bases of the junction unmatched. The CDR3 has 16 residues. CDR1 and CDR2 from the germline V gene are MNHEY and SVGAGI.

The chain has TRBV5-4 and TRBJ2-1; 7 nucleotides align to TRBD2. CDR1 and CDR2 from the germline V gene are SGHNT and YYREEE (reference sequence). The CDR3 is 15 amino acids. Germline trimming cut 2 bases from V and 4 bases from J; bases unmatched to any gene: 6. The CDR3 DNA follows: TGTGCCAGCAGCTTTCGGTCTAGCGGATACAATGAGCAGTTCTTC. It yields the protein CASSFRSSGYNEQFF.